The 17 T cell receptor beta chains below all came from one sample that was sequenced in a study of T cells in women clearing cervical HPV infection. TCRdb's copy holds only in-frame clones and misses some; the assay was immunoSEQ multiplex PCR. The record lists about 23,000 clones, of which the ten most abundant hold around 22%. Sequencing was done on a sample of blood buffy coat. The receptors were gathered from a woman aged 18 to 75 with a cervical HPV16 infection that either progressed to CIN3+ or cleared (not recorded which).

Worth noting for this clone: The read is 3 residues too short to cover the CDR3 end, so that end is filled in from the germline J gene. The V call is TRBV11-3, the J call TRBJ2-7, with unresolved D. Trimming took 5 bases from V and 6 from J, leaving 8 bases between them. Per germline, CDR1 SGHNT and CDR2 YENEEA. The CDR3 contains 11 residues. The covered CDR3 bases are TGTGCCAGCAGCCCCGCCAGCGAG. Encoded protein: CASSPASE. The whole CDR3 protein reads CASSPASEQYF.

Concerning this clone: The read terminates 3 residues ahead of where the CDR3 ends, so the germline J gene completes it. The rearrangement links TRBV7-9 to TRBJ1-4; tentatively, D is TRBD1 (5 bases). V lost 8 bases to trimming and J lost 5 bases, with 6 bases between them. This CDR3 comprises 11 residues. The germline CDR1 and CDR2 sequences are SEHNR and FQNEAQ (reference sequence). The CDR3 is CASEGNEKLFF. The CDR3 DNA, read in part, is TGTGCCAGCGAGGGGAATGAAAAA. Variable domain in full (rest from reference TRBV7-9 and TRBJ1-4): DTGVSQNPRHKITKRGQNVTFRCDPISEHNRLYWYRQTLGQGPEFLTYFQNEAQLEKSRLLSDRFSAERPKGSFSTLEIQRTEQGDSAMYLCASEGNEKLFFGSGTQLSVL.

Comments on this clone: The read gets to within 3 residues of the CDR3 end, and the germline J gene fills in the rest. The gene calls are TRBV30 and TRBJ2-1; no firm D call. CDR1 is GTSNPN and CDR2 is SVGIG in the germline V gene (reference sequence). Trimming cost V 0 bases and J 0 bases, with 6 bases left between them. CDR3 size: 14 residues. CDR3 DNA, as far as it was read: TGTGCCTGGAGTGTACTGAGCTCCTACAATGAG. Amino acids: CAWSVLSSYNE. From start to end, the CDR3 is CAWSVLSSYNEQFF.

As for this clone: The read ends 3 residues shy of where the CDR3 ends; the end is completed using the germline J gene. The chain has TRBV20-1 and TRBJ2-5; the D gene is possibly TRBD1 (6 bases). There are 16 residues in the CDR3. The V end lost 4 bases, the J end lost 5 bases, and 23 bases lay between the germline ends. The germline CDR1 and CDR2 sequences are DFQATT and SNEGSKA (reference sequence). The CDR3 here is CSAIFSGGGGFETQYF. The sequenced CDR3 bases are TGCAGTGCTATCTTTAGTGGTGGGGGCGGGTTTGAGACC.

This CDR3 is CASSRLQGSYNEQFF. CDR3 DNA, as far as it was read: TGTGCCAGCAGCCGACTACAGGGCTCCTACAATGAG. The chain combines TRBV7-3 with TRBJ2-1; D is possibly TRBD1 (6 bases). The read comes to an end 3 residues before the CDR3 does, leaving the germline J gene to fill in the end. This CDR3 has 15 residues. In germline, CDR1 is SGHTA, CDR2 FQGTGA. The germline V and J ends were trimmed by 5 bases and 0 bases, with 11 bases remaining between them.

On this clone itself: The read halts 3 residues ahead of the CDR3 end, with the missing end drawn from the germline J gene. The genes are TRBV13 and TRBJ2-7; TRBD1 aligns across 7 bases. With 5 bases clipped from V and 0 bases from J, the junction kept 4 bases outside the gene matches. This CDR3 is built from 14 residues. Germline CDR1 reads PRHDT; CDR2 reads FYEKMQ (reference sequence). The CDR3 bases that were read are TGTGCCAGCAGCCTCCCAGGGGGCTCCTACGAG. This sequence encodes CASSLPGGSYE. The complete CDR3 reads CASSLPGGSYEQYF.

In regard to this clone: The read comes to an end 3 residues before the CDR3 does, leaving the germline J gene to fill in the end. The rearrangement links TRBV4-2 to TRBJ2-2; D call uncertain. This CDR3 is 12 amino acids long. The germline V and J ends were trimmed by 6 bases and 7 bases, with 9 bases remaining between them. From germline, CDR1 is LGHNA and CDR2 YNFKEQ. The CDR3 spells CASRHEHGELFF. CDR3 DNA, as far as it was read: TGTGCCAGCAGACACGAACACGGGGAG.

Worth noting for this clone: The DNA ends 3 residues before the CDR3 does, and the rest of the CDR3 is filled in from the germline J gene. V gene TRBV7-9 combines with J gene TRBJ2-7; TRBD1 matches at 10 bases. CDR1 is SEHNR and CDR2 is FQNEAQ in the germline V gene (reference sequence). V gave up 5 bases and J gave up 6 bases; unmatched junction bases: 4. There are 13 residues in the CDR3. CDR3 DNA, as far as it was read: TGTGCCAGCAGCGGACAGGGGGGGCGCGAG. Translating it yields CASSGQGGRE. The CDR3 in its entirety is CASSGQGGREQYF. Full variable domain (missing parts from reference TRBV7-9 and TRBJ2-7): DTGVSQNPRHKITKRGQNVTFRCDPISEHNRLYWYRQTLGQGPEFLTYFQNEAQLEKSRLLSDRFSAERPKGSFSTLEIQRTEQGDSAMYLCASSGQGGREQYFGPGTRLTVT.

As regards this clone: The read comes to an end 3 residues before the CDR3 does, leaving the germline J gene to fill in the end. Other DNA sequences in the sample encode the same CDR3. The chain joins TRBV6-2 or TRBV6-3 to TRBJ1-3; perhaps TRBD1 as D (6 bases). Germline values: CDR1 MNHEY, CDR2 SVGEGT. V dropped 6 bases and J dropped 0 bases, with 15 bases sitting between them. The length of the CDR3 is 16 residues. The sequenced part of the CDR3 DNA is TGTGCCAGCAGGACCGGGACAATATACTCTGGAAACACC. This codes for CASRTGTIYSGNT. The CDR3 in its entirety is CASRTGTIYSGNTIYF.

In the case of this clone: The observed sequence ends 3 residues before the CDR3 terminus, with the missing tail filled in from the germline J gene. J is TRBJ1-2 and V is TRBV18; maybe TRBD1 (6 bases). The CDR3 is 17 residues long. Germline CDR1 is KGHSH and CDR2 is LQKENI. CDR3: CASSPRYHWTEYYDYTF. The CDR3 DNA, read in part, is TGTGCCAGCTCACCACGGTACCATTGGACAGAGTACTACGAC.

The DNA read from the CDR3 is TGTGCCAGCAGCTTAGAGAGGCTGAACACCGGGGAG. Translating gives CASSLERLNTGE. The full-length CDR3 reads as CASSLERLNTGELFF. The chain combines TRBV11-2 with TRBJ2-2; no definite D call. The CDR3 is cut off 3 residues early in the read; its end comes from the germline J gene. Between the trimmed V and J ends, which lost 0 bases and 1 base, there was a span of 6 bases. This CDR3 spans 15 amino acids. Germline V gene sequence: CDR1 SGHAT, CDR2 FQNNGV.

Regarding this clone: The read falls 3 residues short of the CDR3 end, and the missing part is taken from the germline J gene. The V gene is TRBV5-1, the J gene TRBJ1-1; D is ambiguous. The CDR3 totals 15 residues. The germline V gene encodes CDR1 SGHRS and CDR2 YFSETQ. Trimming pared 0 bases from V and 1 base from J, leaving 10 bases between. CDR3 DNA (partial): TGCGCCAGCAGCTTGGTTCCAGAAACGAACACTGAA. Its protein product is CASSLVPETNTE. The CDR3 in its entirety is CASSLVPETNTEAFF.

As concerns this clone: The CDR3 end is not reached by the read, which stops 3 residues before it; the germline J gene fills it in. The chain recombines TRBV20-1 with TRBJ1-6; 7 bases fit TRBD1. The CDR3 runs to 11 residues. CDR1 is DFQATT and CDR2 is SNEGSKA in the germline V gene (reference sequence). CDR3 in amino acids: CSAVRQGSLHF. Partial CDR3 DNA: TGCAGTGCTGTCAGACAGGGTTCC.

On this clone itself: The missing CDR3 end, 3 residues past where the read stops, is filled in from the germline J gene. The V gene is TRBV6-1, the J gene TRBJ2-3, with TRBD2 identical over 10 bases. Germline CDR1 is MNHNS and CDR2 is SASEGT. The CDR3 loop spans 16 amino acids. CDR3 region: CASSVGAGGNQETQYF. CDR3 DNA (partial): TGTGCCAGCAGTGTTGGAGCGGGGGGGAATCAAGAGACG.

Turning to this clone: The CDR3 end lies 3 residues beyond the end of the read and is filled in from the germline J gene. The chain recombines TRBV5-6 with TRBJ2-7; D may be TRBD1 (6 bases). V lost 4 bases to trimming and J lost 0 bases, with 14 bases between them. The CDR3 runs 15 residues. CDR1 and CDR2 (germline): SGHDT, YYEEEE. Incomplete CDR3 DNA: TGTGCCAGCAGCGGCGGACAGATTGACTCCTACGAG. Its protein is CASSGGQIDSYE. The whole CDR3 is CASSGGQIDSYEQYF.

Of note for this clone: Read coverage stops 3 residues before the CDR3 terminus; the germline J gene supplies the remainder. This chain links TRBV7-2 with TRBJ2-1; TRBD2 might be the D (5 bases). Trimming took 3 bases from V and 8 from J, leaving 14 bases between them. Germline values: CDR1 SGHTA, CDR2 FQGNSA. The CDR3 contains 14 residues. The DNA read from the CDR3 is TGTGCCAGCAGCTTGAATAGGGTTAGCGATGAG. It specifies CASSLNRVSDE. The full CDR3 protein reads CASSLNRVSDEQFF. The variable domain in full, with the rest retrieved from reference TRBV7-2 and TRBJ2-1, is GAGVSQSPSNKVTEKGKDVELRCDPISGHTALYWYRQSLGQGLEFLIYFQGNSAPDKSGLPSDRFSAERTGGSVSTLTIQRTQQEDSAVYLCASSLNRVSDEQFFGPGTRLTVL.

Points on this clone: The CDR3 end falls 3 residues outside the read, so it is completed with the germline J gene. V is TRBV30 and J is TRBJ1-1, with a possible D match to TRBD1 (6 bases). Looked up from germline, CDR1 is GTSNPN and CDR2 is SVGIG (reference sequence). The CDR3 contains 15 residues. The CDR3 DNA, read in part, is TGTGCCTGGATGTTCCGCGGGGGCATATCAGATACG. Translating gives CAWMFRGGISDT. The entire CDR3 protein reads CAWMFRGGISDTAFF.